These 9 T cell receptor beta chains were all obtained from the same sample, sequenced in a study of vaccination effects on CD4 cells after COVID-19. For these TCRs, the target antigens are not known. TCRdb keeps only in-frame clones here, not all; method: immunoSEQ multiplex PCR. Found here are more than 50,000 clones, about three quarters of them singletons; the top ten hold around 2.9%. Following 10 days of culture, CD4+ T cells were isolated. The sample in question was CD4+ T cells from PBMCs cultured without peptide, obtained before COVID-19 vaccination. These receptors were taken from a human donor who received a COVID-19 vaccine.

This clone was seen a single time. The chain recombines TRBV19 with TRBJ2-1; tentatively, D is TRBD1 (5 bases). The V gene lost 4 bases and the J gene lost 3 bases, with 7 bases spanning the gap. The CDR3 is made up of 13 amino acids. Looked up from germline, CDR1 is LNHDA and CDR2 is SQIVND (reference sequence). The DNA for the CDR3 is TGTGCCAGTAGTAGACAGTTCTACAATGAGCAGTTCTTC. This sequence encodes CASSRQFYNEQFF.

The J gene is TRBJ2-2, the V gene TRBV15; D call uncertain. The CDR3 consists of 15 residues. Between the trimmed V and J ends, which lost 1 base and 10 bases, there was a span of 16 bases. CDR1 is LNHNV and CDR2 is YYDKDF in the germline V gene (reference sequence). CDR3 bases: TGTGCCACCAGCAGAGGACGGACCCCCGAGGCGGAGCTGTTTTTT. Translation gives CATSRGRTPEAELFF.

The V gene is TRBV9, the J gene TRBJ2-1; no firm D call. The CDR3 runs to 16 residues. With 3 bases removed from V and 6 bases from J, the gap between germline ends came to 19 bases. Germline loops: CDR1 SGDLS, CDR2 YYNGEE. CDR3 sequence: CASSALPGPQPNEQFF. The CDR3 nucleotides read TGTGCCAGCAGCGCTCTTCCGGGCCCTCAACCCAATGAGCAGTTCTTC.

This rearrangement joins TRBV5-1 to TRBJ2-3; TRBD1 matches at 7 bases. V lost 5 bases, J lost 2 bases, and 5 bases stayed unmatched. The length of the CDR3 is 14 residues. Per the germline V gene, CDR1 is SGHRS and CDR2 is YFSETQ. CDR3 in DNA: TGCGCCAGCAGTCCCGGGACAGACACAGATACGCAGTATTTT. Translation gives CASSPGTDTDTQYF.

The J gene is TRBJ2-5, the V gene TRBV6-6; D perhaps matches TRBD2 (5 bases). In germline, CDR1 is MNHNY, CDR2 SVGAGI (reference sequence). The V end lost 0 bases, the J end lost 5 bases, and 10 bases lay between the germline ends. The CDR3 is 14 residues long. The CDR3 nucleotides read TGTGCCAGCAGTTACTCTAGGACTTCGGAGACCCAGTACTTC. This encodes CASSYSRTSETQYF.

This chain uses TRBV9 with TRBJ2-1; the D gene could be TRBD1 or TRBD2 (6 bases each). V lost 4 bases and J lost 2, with 16 bases in between. Germline lookup yields CDR1 SGDLS and CDR2 YYNGEE. This CDR3 has 16 residues. The CDR3 sequence is CASSPKGGRTYNEQFF. The CDR3 DNA is TGTGCCAGCAGCCCTAAGGGGGGACGTACCTACAATGAGCAGTTCTTC.

The rearrangement links TRBV18 to TRBJ2-4; D is undetermined. Germline V CDR1 and CDR2: KGHSH, LQKENI. This CDR3 is built from 14 residues. V lost 2 bases, J lost 0 bases, and 5 bases lay in between. The CDR3 reads CASSPAEAKNIQYF. The CDR3 coding sequence is TGTGCCAGCTCACCAGCAGAAGCCAAAAACATTCAGTACTTC. The full variable domain, in which reference TRBV18 and TRBJ2-4 provide the parts outside the CDR3, is NAGVMQNPRHLVRRRGQEARLRCSPMKGHSHVYWYRQLPEEGLKFMVYLQKENIIDESGMPKERFSAEFPKEGPSILRIQQVVRGDSAAYFCASSPAEAKNIQYFGAGTRLSVL.

The chain uses TRBV7-3 and TRBJ2-3, with D possibly matching TRBD2 (6 bases). The CDR3 runs 16 residues. Germline-derived CDR1 and CDR2 are SGHTA and FQGTGA. Trimming left V 3 bases short and J 2 bases short, with 15 bases between. The CDR3 protein is CASSLSTAGFTDTQYF. The CDR3 DNA reads as TGTGCCAGCAGCTTGAGTACGGCGGGGTTCACAGATACGCAGTATTTT.

The chain has TRBV3-1 (or the pseudogene TRBV3-2) and TRBJ1-2, with D possibly TRBD1 on 6 matching bases. V was cut by 5 bases and J by 6 bases, with 16 bases left in between. The CDR3 contains 14 residues. Germline V gene lookup returns CDR1 LGHDT and CDR2 YNNKEL (reference sequence). The CDR3: CASSGPTGIHGYTF. Written as DNA, the CDR3 is TGTGCCAGCAGCGGACCTACAGGGATCCATGGCTACACCTTC.